This T cell receptor beta chain comes out of a study of shared clonotypes between healthy human individuals. Overall study results and limits: Across subsets, estimated richness was generally greater for naive than for memory populations.

Naive CD8 isolation took CD45RO-negative cells positively selected for CCR7 and excluded terminally differentiated effector memory CD45RA+ cells. Germline CDR1 reads SGHVS; CDR2 reads FNYEAQ. CDR3 length equals 16 residues. V lost 2 bases, J lost 0 bases, and 10 bases lay in between. A word on this clone: The antigen remains undetermined.

The authors loaded around 190 ng DNA, roughly 33,000 T cell genomes, into sorted-subset replicate PCRs. The table came from immunoSEQ multiplex PCR; TCRdb's copy has only in-frame clones and leaves some out. The repertoire includes 800,000 to 950,000 clones, 90% to 98% of them detected once, and about 0.21% sits in the top ten. The material sequenced was naive CD8+ T cells sorted from blood. This clonotype originated in a young man in good health. V gene TRBV7-6 combines with J gene TRBJ1-4; D is unclear. CDR3 DNA sequence: TGTGCCAGCAGCTTAATCAGAGACACAACTAATGAAAAACTGTTTTTT. Translation gives CASSLIRDTTNEKLFF.